These T cell receptor beta chains were read from a single sample in a study of blood T cells in healthy people across ages. One entry per CDR3 protein results from TCRdb running MiXCR on the 5' RACE reads. This table has about 1.8 million distinct CDR3 sequences, less than 50% appearing once. Sequencing was done on a sample of blood. The receptors shown here come from a woman aged 40 to 50 in good health. Both conserved end residues are part of each CDR3. D genes are given only for firm matches. Rows give clone size only sometimes, using once, few, many, or a class for an expanded clone.

>.|TRBV18|few|TRBJ2-3
CASSPRYSQEQYF
TGTGCCAGCTCACCGCGCTACTCACAGGAGCAGTATTTT
>TRBD1|TRBV20-1|.|TRBJ1-2
CSARDRDRGGGYTF
TGCAGTGCTAGAGATCGAGACAGGGGGGGCGGCTACACCTTC
>.|TRBV6-2/TRBV6-3|.|TRBJ2-1
CASSYWLLVDEQFF
TGTGCCAGCAGTTACTGGTTACTGGTGGATGAGCAGTTCTTC
>TRBD1|TRBV24-1|.|TRBJ2-3
CATRGQGVGTDTQYF
TGTGCCACCAGGGGACAGGGGGTCGGCACAGATACGCAGTATTTT
>TRBD1|TRBV6-1|.|TRBJ2-3
CASSPGTGASSTDTQYF
TGTGCCAGCAGCCCAGGGACAGGGGCTTCTAGCACAGATACGCAGTATTTT
>.|TRBV12-3/TRBV12-4|.|TRBJ2-7
CASRLRGGRSSCEQYF
TGTGCCAGCAGGCTAAGGGGCGGTAGGAGCTCCTGCGAGCAGTACTTC
>TRBD2|TRBV7-9|few|TRBJ2-7
CASSVGTSGEQYF
TGTGCCAGCAGCGTCGGGACTAGCGGCGAGCAGTACTTC
>TRBD2|TRBV6-5|.|TRBJ2-1
CASSFNPFTGTSSYNEQFF
TGTGCCAGCAGTTTTAATCCTTTCACAGGGACTAGCTCCTACAATGAGCAGTTCTTC
>TRBD1|TRBV5-1|.|TRBJ2-3
CASSLAFGTGRRTDTQYF
TGCGCCAGCAGCTTGGCCTTCGGGACAGGGCGACGCACAGATACGCAGTATTTT
>.|TRBV28|.|TRBJ2-3
CASSDPGGITDTQYF
TGTGCCAGCAGTGACCCAGGGGGGATCACAGATACGCAGTATTTT